One and the same sample provided the 10 T cell receptor beta chains below, sequenced in a study of blood T cell repertoires in COVID-19. The table came from immunoSEQ multiplex PCR; TCRdb's copy has only in-frame clones and leaves some out. The repertoire holds hundreds of thousands of clones, with over 75% as singletons. What was sequenced was peripheral blood. These receptor sequences come from a human donor in a cohort sampled during active COVID-19.

The chain uses TRBV7-6 and TRBJ2-5; unclear D gene. With 0 bases removed from V and 1 base from J, the gap between germline ends came to 6 bases. CDR3 length: 14 residues. CDR1 SGHVS and CDR2 FNYEAQ come from the germline V gene. The CDR3 bases are TGTGCCAGCAGCTTAGCCGCGGTCCAAGAGACCCAGTACTTC. Protein sequence: CASSLAAVQETQYF.

The chain joins TRBV7-2 to TRBJ2-1; D possibly corresponds to TRBD1 (5 bases). Looked up from germline, CDR1 is SGHTA and CDR2 is FQGNSA. The V end was cut by 5 bases, the J end by 2 bases, with 13 bases between. The CDR3 sequence is 15 residues long. The CDR3 DNA reads as TGTGCCAGCAGCCCTGGCCAGGGAACCTACAATGAGCAGTTCTTC. It yields the protein CASSPGQGTYNEQFF. The variable domain in full, with the rest retrieved from reference TRBV7-2 and TRBJ2-1, is GAGVSQSPSNKVTEKGKDVELRCDPISGHTALYWYRQSLGQGLEFLIYFQGNSAPDKSGLPSDRFSAERTGGSVSTLTIQRTQQEDSAVYLCASSPGQGTYNEQFFGPGTRLTVL.

The chain recombines TRBV14 with TRBJ2-3, with 10 bases identical to TRBD2. The ends lost 4 bases at V and 5 bases at J; junction bases unmatched: 15. CDR3 length equals 18 residues. Germline CDR1 is SGHDN and CDR2 is FVKESK. CDR3 DNA: TGTGCCAGCAGCCGGCCTAGCGGGAGTGGTTTGGTGCGAGATACGCAGTATTTT. Translation gives CASSRPSGSGLVRDTQYF. Variable domain in full (rest from reference TRBV14 and TRBJ2-3): EAGVTQFPSHSVIEKGQTVTLRCDPISGHDNLYWYRRVMGKEIKFLLHFVKESKQDESGMPNNRFLAERTGGTYSTLKVQPAELEDSGVYFCASSRPSGSGLVRDTQYFGPGTRLTVL.

This chain links TRBV5-1 with TRBJ2-5, with 8 bases lining up with TRBD1. Germline CDR1 reads SGHRS; CDR2 reads YFSETQ. V shed 4 bases and J 3 bases; nucleotides not matched to a gene: 5. The CDR3 is made up of 14 amino acids. CDR3 amino acids: CASSMTGAKETQYF. CDR3 DNA sequence: TGCGCCAGCAGCATGACAGGGGCTAAAGAGACCCAGTACTTC.

V usage is TRBV5-5 and J usage is TRBJ1-1, with D perhaps matching TRBD1 (5 bases). This CDR3 contains 15 residues. Germline V lookup: CDR1 SGHKS, CDR2 YYEKEE (reference sequence). V gave up 0 bases and J gave up 5 bases, with 14 bases separating them. This CDR3 reads CASSLAHGGSTEAFF. The DNA of the CDR3 is TGTGCCAGCAGCTTGGCTCACGGGGGAAGTACTGAAGCTTTCTTT.

V usage is TRBV7-6 and J usage is TRBJ2-3, with D possibly TRBD2 on 5 matching bases. Germline CDR1 and CDR2: SGHVS and FNYEAQ. This CDR3 is 16 amino acids long. V lost 1 base and J 2 bases, leaving 13 bases between the germline ends. CDR3 coding DNA: TGTGCCAGCAGCTTAGGGATCGGGGTGGCCACAGATACGCAGTATTTT. It specifies CASSLGIGVATDTQYF.

The chain carries TRBV20-1 and TRBJ1-1; D is unresolved. Trimming shortened V by 4 bases and J by 8 bases, and 8 bases separated the two germline ends. CDR1 is DFQATT and CDR2 is SNEGSKA in the germline V gene (reference sequence). The CDR3 is 10 amino acids. CDR3 bases: TGCAGTGCTAACCGGGAAGAAGCTTTCTTT. This encodes CSANREEAFF.

The chain joins TRBV19 to TRBJ1-2; 9 bases align to TRBD1. This CDR3 contains 15 residues. CDR1 and CDR2 (germline): LNHDA, SQIVND (reference sequence). After removal of 7 bases from V and 4 bases from J, the junction contained 10 bases not matched to a gene. Here the CDR3 reads CASTHTGQGSYGYTF. The CDR3 nucleotides are TGTGCCAGTACCCATACGGGACAGGGATCCTATGGCTACACCTTC.

V is TRBV18 and J is TRBJ2-2, with 7 bases matching TRBD1. The CDR3 runs to 14 residues. The V and J ends lost 2 bases and 7 bases, in that order; junction bases with no gene match: 4. In germline, CDR1 is KGHSH, CDR2 LQKENI. CDR3 bases: TGTGCCAGCTCACCAGCCGGACAGGACGGGGAGCTGTTTTTT. The encoded protein is CASSPAGQDGELFF.

This clone has a handful of counts. The chain joins TRBV7-2 to TRBJ2-2, with 7 bases fitting TRBD2. This CDR3 region has 15 residues. V dropped 4 bases and J dropped 6; count of bases not matched to a gene: 8. Germline-derived CDR1 and CDR2 are SGHTA and FQGNSA. This CDR3 reads CASSSVGTSAGELFF. DNA for the CDR3: TGTGCCAGCAGCTCAGTGGGTACTAGCGCCGGGGAGCTGTTTTTT.